This TCR beta chain was found in a study of response to subunit inactivated influenza vaccine listed by TCRdb under 2018. A note on the overall study: To follow how T cells responded to a trivalent subunit inactivated influenza vaccine, the researchers relied on deep quantitative profiling of the T cell receptor repertoire. The paper as a whole reports these results and caveats: It was suggested by the authors that each seasonal influenza vaccination may recruit only a limited number of new T cells.

This clonotype was seen a handful of times. Its antigen is still unknown. No quality values exist for individual bases; no much larger clone is one base distant. The library was prepared using RT-PCR. Data came from an Illumina HiSeq 2500. Clones were called with MiXCR by TCRdb after fastp trimmed the public reads at Q25, and only in-frame beta chains were retained. When rows share a CDR3 protein, they turn into one entry using the most common DNA and genes. The sample contains 150,000 or so distinct CDR3 sequences, 9.5% to 12% of them found a single time. The ten largest account for 35% to 40% of the sample. CDR1 and CDR2 (MNHEY, SVGEGT) derive from the germline V gene. The junction shows trimming of 8 bases on V and 8 bases on J, plus 10 bases between the germline ends. The CDR3 has 11 amino acids, counting the end cysteine and phenylalanine. This entry keeps only the CDR3 DNA: 33 bases, framed from base 1.

The chain joins TRBV6-2 or TRBV6-3 to TRBJ2-1; the D gene identity is not certain. The sample was CD8+ T cells sorted from PBMCs, taken around 25 months after vaccination. The sequence was collected from a man between 45 and 75 years old who received an inactivated influenza vaccine. Donor details come from another sample of the same person, matched by shared clones. The CDR3 reads as follows: CASQGLDEQFF. The DNA reads as follows: TGTGCCAGCCAAGGTTTGGATGAGCAGTTCTTC.